This T cell receptor (beta chain) was recorded in a study of cytomegalovirus exposure and HLA in healthy donors. Primers: 60 Vbeta forward and 13 Jbeta reverse. The protocol was immunoSEQ multiplex PCR, while the TCRdb copy is restricted to in-frame clones and leaves out a portion. The data contain approximately 120,000 clones, more than 75% of them singletons. General study results and limits: Association with HLA alleles at 0.05 false discovery rate was found for around 15,000 TCR beta sequences in a later analysis. Most of the TCR beta V segments (in an earlier analysis) were productive either about 87% or about 30% of the time. An analysis was carried out at a later point. It showed that HLA-associated TCR beta chains were more clonally expanded than equally common non-associated chains. Overall, approximately 150 TCR beta chains were annotated as cytomegalovirus-associated.

Note on this clone: Antigen unknown.

Input material: PBMCs. The receptor was derived from a young man in good health and CMV-seronegative.

CDR3 sequence reads: CASSSWTGEQYF. The CDR3, as DNA: TGTGCCAGCAGTTCCTGGACGGGAGAGCAGTACTTC. The rearrangement links TRBV6-5 to TRBJ2-7; a weak D match, TRBD2 (5 bases). CDR3 length equals 12 residues. The V and J ends lost 4 bases and 7 bases respectively, with 11 bases between them. Germline CDR1 MNHEY, CDR2 SVGAGI.